Here is one TCR beta chain with its context. These data are taken from a study of radiotherapy plus CTLA-4 blockade in lung cancer. The J segment lost 0 bases and the V segment lost 3 bases, leaving 8 bases of the junction unmatched. Per the germline V gene, CDR1 is SGDLS and CDR2 is YYNGEE. The CDR3 totals 17 residues. Some clones are missing from TCRdb's copy, which holds only in-frame ones; the method was immunoSEQ multiplex PCR. The profile covers 50,000 to 70,000 clones, with around four fifths appearing a single time and roughly 6% taken by the ten largest. This sequence originates from a human donor with non-small cell lung cancer whose response to radiotherapy plus ipilimumab could not be evaluated. V gene TRBV9 combines with J gene TRBJ2-3, with 9 bases aligning to TRBD2. Here the sequenced sample was peripheral blood, taken from a patient treated with radiotherapy plus ipilimumab. The CDR3 coding sequence is TGTGCCAGCAGCGCCCCTCCCCTAGCGGGAAGCACAGATACGCAGTATTTT. It specifies CASSAPPLAGSTDTQYF.